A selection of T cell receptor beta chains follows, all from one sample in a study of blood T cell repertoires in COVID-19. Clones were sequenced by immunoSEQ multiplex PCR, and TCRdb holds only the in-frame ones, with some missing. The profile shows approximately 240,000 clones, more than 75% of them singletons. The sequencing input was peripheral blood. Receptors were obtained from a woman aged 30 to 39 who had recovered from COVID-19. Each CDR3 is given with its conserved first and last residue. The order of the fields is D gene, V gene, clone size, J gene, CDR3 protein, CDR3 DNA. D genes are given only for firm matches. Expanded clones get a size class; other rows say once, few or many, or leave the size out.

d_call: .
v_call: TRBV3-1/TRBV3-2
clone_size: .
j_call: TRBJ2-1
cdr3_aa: CASSPEVNEQFF
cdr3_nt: TGTGCCAGCAGTCCCGAGGTAAATGAGCAGTTCTTC

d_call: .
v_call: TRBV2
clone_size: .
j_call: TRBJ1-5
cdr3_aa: CASSLAGGNQPQHF
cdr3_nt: TGTGCCAGCAGCTTAGCAGGGGGCAATCAGCCCCAGCATTTT

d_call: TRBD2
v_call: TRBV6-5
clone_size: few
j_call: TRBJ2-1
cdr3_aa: CASRGGLSDRFF
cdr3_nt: TGTGCCAGCAGGGGGGGACTAAGCGATCGGTTCTTC

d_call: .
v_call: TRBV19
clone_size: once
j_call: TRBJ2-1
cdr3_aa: CASSIGFQGNEQFF
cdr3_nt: TGTGCCAGTAGTATAGGCTTCCAGGGAAATGAGCAGTTCTTC

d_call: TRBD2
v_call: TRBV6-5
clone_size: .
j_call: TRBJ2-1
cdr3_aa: CASSHLAGGDNEQFF
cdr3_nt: TGTGCCAGCAGTCACCTAGCGGGGGGCGACAATGAGCAGTTCTTC

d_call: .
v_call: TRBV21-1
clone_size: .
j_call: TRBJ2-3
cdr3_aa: CASSAQSTADTQYF
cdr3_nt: TGTGCCAGCAGCGCGCAATCTACAGCAGATACGCAGTATTTT

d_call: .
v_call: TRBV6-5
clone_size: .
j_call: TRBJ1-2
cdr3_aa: CASNQEESHYGYTF
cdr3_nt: TGTGCCAGCAATCAGGAAGAAAGTCACTATGGCTACACCTTC

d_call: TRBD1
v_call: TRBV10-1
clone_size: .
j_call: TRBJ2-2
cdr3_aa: CASSESVRQGAPFDGELFF
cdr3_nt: TGCGCCAGCAGTGAGTCTGTGAGACAGGGGGCCCCATTTGACGGGGAGCTGTTTTTT

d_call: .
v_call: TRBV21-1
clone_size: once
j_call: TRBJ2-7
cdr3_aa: CASILKLAGQKSCEQYF
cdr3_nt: TGTGCCAGCATCTTAAAGTTGGCGGGACAGAAGTCCTGCGAGCAGTACTTC

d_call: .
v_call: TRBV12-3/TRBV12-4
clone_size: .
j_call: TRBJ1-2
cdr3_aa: CASSFGSLYGYTF
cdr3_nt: TGTGCCAGCAGTTTCGGTAGCTTATATGGCTACACCTTC

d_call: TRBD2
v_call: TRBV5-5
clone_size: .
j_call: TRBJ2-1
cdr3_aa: CASSLAVAGGDNEQFF
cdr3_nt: TGTGCCAGCAGCTTGGCGGTAGCGGGGGGTGACAATGAGCAGTTCTTC

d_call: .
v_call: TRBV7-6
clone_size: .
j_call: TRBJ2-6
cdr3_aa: CASSPLRLLRDSTGANVLTF
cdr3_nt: TGTGCCAGCAGCCCCCTCCGCCTTTTACGAGACTCAACTGGGGCCAACGTCCTGACTTTC

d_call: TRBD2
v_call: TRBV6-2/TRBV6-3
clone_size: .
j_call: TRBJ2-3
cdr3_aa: CASSIWTSGGRDTQYF
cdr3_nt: TGTGCCAGCAGCATTTGGACTAGCGGGGGGAGAGATACGCAGTATTTT

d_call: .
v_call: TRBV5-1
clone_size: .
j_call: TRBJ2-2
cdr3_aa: CASSPEVLYTGELFF
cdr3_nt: TGCGCCAGCAGCCCCGAGGTCCTATATACCGGGGAGCTGTTTTTT

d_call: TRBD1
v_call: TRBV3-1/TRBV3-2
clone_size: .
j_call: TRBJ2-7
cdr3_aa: CASSRGLYEQYF
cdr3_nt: TGTGCCAGCAGCAGGGGGCTCTACGAGCAGTACTTC

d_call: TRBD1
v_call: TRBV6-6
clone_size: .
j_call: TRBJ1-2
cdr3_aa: CASSGQGKRYGYTF
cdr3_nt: TGTGCCAGCAGCGGACAGGGGAAACGGTATGGCTACACCTTC

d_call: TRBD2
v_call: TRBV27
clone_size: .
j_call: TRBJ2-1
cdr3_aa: CASSPLTSGGYNEQFF
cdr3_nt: TGTGCCAGCAGTCCCCTCACTAGCGGGGGATACAATGAGCAGTTCTTC

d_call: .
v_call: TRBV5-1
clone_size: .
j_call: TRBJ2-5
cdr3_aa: CASSSTSQETQYF
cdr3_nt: TGCGCCAGCAGCTCTACTAGCCAAGAGACCCAGTACTTC

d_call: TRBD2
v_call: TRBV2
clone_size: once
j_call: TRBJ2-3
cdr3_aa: CASSTSGTDTQYF
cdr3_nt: TGTGCCAGCAGTACTAGCGGTACAGATACGCAGTATTTT

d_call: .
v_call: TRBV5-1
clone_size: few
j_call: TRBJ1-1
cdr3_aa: CASSLVEGAEAFF
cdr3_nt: TGCGCCAGCAGCTTGGTGGAGGGAGCTGAAGCTTTCTTT

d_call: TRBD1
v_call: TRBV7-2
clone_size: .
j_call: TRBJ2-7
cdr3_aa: CASSRDRTVLISYF
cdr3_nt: TGTGCCAGCAGCCGGGACAGAACCGTTCTTATCTCGTACTTC

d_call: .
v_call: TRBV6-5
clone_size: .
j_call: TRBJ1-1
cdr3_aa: CASRRTAGANTEAFF
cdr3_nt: TGTGCCAGCAGGCGGACAGCGGGGGCGAACACTGAAGCTTTCTTT

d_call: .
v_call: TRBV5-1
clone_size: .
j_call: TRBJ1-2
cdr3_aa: CASSPPPGANYGYTF
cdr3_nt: TGCGCCAGCAGCCCGCCGCCGGGAGCTAACTATGGCTACACCTTC

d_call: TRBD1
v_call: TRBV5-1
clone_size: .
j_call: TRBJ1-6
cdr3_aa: CASSTGTGLTPLHF
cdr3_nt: TGCGCCAGCAGTACCGGGACAGGGTTGACACCCCTCCACTTT

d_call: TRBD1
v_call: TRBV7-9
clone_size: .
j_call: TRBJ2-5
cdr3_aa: CASSPPDRVETQYF
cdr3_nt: TGTGCCAGCAGCCCCCCGGACAGGGTAGAGACCCAGTACTTC

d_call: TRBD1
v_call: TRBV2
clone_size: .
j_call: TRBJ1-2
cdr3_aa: CASSEATGGSGTF
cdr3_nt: TGTGCCAGCAGTGAAGCGACAGGGGGAAGCGGCACCTTC

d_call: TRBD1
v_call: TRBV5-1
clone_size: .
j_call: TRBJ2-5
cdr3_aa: CASSPPWGGQGKETQYF
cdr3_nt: TGCGCCAGCAGCCCACCTTGGGGGGGACAGGGAAAAGAGACCCAGTACTTC

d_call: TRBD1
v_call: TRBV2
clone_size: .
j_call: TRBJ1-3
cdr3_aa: CASSGTGGNTIYF
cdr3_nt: TGTGCCAGCAGTGGGACAGGGGGAAACACCATATATTTT

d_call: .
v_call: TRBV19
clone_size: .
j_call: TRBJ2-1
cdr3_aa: CASSEGTFNEQFF
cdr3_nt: TGTGCCAGTTCCGAGGGAACTTTCAATGAGCAGTTCTTC

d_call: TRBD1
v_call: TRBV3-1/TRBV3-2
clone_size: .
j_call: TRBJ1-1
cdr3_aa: CASSQEGGWQTEAFF
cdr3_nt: TGTGCCAGCAGCCAAGAAGGGGGCTGGCAGACTGAAGCTTTCTTT

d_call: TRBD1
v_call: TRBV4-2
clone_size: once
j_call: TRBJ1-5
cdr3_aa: CASSQDPRTGGHQPQHF
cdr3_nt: TGTGCCAGCAGCCAAGATCCCCGGACAGGGGGCCATCAGCCCCAGCATTTT

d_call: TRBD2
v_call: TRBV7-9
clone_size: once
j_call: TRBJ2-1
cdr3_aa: CASSFSGGAEFF
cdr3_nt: TGTGCCAGCAGCTTTAGCGGGGGGGCGGAGTTCTTC

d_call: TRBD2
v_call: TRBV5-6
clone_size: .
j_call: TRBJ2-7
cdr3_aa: CASSLFGDYLSYEQYF
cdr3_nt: TGTGCCAGCAGCTTGTTTGGGGACTACCTATCCTACGAGCAGTACTTC

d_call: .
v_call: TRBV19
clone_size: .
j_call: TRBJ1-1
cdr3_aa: CASSILQGFGVNTEAFF
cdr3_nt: TGTGCCAGTAGTATTCTGCAGGGGTTTGGAGTGAACACTGAAGCTTTCTTT

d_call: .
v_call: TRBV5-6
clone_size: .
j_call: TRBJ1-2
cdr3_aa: CASSLQLSRYGYTF
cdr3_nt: TGTGCCAGCAGCCTCCAACTGTCTCGCTATGGCTACACCTTC

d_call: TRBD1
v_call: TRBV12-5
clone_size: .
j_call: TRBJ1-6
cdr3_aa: CASATGRQGAYNSPLHF
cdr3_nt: TGTGCTAGTGCCACCGGGAGACAGGGCGCCTATAATTCACCCCTCCACTTT

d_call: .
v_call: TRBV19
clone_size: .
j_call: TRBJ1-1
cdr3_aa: CASSILGRETEAFF
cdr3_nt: TGTGCCAGTAGTATATTGGGGCGGGAGACTGAAGCTTTCTTT

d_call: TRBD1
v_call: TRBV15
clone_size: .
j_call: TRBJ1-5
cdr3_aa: CATQMGIRGLNQPQHF
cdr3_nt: TGTGCCACCCAAATGGGAATAAGGGGGCTGAATCAGCCCCAGCATTTT

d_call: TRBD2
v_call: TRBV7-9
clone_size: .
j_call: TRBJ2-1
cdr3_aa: CASSLALAGSYNEQFF
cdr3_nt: TGTGCCAGCAGCTTAGCTCTAGCGGGTTCCTACAATGAGCAGTTCTTC

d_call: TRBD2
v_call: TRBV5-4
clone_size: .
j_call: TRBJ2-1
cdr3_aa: CASSSGGLAGNNEQFF
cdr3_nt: TGTGCCAGCAGCTCGGGAGGTCTAGCGGGGAACAATGAGCAGTTCTTC

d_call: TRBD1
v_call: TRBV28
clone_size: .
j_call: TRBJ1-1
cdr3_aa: CASSPTGGYEAFF
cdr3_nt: TGTGCCAGCAGTCCCACAGGGGGCTATGAAGCTTTCTTT

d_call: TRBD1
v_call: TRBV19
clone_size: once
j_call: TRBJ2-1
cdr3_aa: CASSTQGTGSSEQFF
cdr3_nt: TGTGCCAGTAGTACCCAGGGGACAGGGTCAAGTGAGCAGTTCTTC

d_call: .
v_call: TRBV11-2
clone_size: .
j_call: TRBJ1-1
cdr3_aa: CASSLLSRTEAFF
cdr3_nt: TGTGCCAGCAGCTTATTATCCCGCACTGAAGCTTTCTTT

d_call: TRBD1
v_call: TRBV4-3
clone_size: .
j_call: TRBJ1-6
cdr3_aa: CASSQAGTGVNSPLHF
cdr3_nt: TGCGCCAGCAGCCAAGCCGGGACAGGTGTCAATTCACCCCTCCACTTT

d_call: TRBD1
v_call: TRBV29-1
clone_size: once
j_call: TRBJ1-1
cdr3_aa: CSVDKGQGVEAFF
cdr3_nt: TGCAGCGTTGATAAGGGACAGGGTGTGGAAGCTTTCTTT

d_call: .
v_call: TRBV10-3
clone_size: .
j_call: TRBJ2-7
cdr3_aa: CAISESPGDIYEQYF
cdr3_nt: TGTGCCATCAGTGAGTCACCAGGGGATATATACGAGCAGTACTTC

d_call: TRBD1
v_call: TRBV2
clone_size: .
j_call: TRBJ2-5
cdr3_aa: CASSDSGGRETQYF
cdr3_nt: TGTGCCAGCAGTGACTCAGGGGGTAGGGAGACCCAGTACTTC

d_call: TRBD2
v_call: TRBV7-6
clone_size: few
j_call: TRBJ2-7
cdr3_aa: CASSLSGTSGIGYEQYF
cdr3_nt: TGTGCCAGCAGCTTATCGGGGACTAGCGGGATCGGCTACGAGCAGTACTTC

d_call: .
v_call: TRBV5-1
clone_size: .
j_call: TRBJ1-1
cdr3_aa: CASSTGVNTEAFF
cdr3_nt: TGCGCCAGCAGCACCGGAGTGAACACTGAAGCTTTCTTT

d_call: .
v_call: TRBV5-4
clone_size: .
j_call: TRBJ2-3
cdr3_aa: CASSLPGSTDTQYF
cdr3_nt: TGTGCCAGCAGCTTGCCAGGTAGCACAGATACGCAGTATTTT

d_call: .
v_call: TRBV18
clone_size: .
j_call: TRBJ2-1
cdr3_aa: CASSPWGGLDNEQFF
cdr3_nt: TGTGCCAGCTCCCCTTGGGGGGGCTTAGACAATGAGCAGTTCTTC

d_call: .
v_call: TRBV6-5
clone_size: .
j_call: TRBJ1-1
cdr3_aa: CASSYPGVVNTEAFF
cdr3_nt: TGTGCCAGCAGTTACCCAGGGGTCGTGAACACTGAAGCTTTCTTT

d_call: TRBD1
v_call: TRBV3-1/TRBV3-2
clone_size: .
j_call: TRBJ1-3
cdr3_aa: CASSPTGGGNTIYF
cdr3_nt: TGTGCCAGCAGCCCCACAGGGGGTGGAAACACCATATATTTT

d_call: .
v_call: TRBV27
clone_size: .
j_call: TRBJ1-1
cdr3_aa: CASSTSYTEAFF
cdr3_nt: TGTGCCAGCAGTACTTCTTACACTGAAGCTTTCTTT

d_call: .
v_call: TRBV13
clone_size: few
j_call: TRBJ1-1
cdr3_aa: CASSLDPETEAFF
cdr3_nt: TGTGCCAGCAGCTTAGATCCGGAGACTGAAGCTTTCTTT

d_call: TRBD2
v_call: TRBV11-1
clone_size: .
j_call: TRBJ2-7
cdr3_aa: CASSLTRGVSYEQYF
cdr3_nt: TGTGCCAGCAGCTTAACGCGGGGGGTGTCCTACGAGCAGTACTTC

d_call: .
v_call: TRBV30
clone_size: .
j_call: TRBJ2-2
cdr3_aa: CAWAGPGELFF
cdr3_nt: TGTGCCTGGGCAGGGCCCGGGGAGCTGTTTTTT

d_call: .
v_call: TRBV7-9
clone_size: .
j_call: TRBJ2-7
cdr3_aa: CASTGAGNEQYF
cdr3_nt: TGTGCCAGCACCGGGGCGGGAAACGAGCAGTACTTC

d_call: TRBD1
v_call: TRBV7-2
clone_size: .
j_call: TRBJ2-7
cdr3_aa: CASSSPGQGTYAQYF
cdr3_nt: TGTGCCAGCAGCTCACCGGGACAGGGGACCTACGCGCAGTACTTC

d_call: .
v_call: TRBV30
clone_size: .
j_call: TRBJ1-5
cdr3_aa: CAWSVRGGQPQHF
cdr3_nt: TGTGCCTGGAGTGTTAGGGGCGGTCAGCCCCAGCATTTT